This T cell receptor beta chain was documented in a study of graft-versus-host responses after intestinal transplantation. Sequencing used immunoSEQ multiplex PCR; TCRdb keeps in-frame clones, though not all of them. This table holds roughly 10,000 clones, 36% found once. Stimulators, some 200,000 irradiated and violet-dye-labeled cells, were plated with some 200,000 CFSE-labeled responder cells. Study results and caveats: HvG clone declines early post-transplant were associated with peak circulating GvH levels. In patients with graft-donor T cell macrochimerism, allograft graft-versus-host to host-versus-graft clonal ratios were high.

J gave up 6 bases and V 2 bases, and 2 bases lay outside the gene matches. The CDR3 length is 15 residues. Germline values: CDR1 SGHDT, CDR2 YYEEEE. The receptor was isolated from a human patient who received an intestinal transplant. Sequencing used alloreactive CD8+ T cells from a mixed lymphocyte reaction culture, obtained before intestinal transplant. Stated subset: CFSE-low proliferating T cells sorted from roughly six-day pre-transplant mixed lymphocyte reaction (GvH or HvG direction). The rearrangement links TRBV5-6 to TRBJ1-6; 10 bases match TRBD1. The CDR3 bases are TGTGCCAGCAGCTTCCGGGACAGGGGTAATTCACCCCTCCACTTT. Translation gives CASSFRDRGNSPLHF. Full variable domain (missing parts from reference TRBV5-6 and TRBJ1-6): DAGVTQSPTHLIKTRGQQVTLRCSPKSGHDTVSWYQQALGQGPQFIFQYYEEEERQRGNFPDRFSGHQFPNYSSELNVNALLLGDSALYLCASSFRDRGNSPLHFGNGTRLTVT.